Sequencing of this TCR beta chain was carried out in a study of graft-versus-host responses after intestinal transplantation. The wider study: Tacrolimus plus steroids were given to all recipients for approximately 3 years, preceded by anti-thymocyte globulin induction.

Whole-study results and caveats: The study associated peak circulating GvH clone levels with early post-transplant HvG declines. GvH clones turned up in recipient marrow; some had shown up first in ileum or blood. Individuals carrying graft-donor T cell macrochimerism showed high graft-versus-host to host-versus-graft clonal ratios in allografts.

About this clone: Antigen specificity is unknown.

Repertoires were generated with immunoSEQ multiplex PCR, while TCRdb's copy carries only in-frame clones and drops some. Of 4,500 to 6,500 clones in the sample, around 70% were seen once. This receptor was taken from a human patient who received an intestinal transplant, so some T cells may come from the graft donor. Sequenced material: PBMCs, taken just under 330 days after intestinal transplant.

The CDR3 bases are TGTGCCAGCAGTGAAGATACATCTAACTATGGCTACACCTTC. Encoded protein: CASSEDTSNYGYTF. The chain employs TRBV6-1 and TRBJ1-2, with D hard to call. In germline, CDR1 is MNHNS, CDR2 SASEGT. There are 14 residues in the CDR3. The germline V and J ends were trimmed by 1 base and 0 bases, with 6 bases remaining between them.